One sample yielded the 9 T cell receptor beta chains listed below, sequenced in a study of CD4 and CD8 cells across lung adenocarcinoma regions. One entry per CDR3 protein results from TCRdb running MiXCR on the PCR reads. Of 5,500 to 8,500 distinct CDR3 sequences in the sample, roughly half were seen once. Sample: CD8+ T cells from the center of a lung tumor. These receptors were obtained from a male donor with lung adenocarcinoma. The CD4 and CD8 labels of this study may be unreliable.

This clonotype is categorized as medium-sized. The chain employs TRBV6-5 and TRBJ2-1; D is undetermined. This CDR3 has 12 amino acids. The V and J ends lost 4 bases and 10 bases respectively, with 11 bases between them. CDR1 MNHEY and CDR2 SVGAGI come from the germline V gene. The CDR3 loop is CASSLKSGEQFF. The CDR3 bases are TGTGCCAGCAGTTTGAAGTCCGGGGAGCAGTTCTTC.

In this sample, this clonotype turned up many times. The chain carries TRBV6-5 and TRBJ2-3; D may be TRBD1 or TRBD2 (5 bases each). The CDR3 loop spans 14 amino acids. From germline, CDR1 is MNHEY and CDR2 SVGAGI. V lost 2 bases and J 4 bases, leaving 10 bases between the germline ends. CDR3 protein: CASSYGTLSDTQYF. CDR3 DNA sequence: TGTGCCAGCAGTTACGGGACCTTGTCAGATACGCAGTATTTT.

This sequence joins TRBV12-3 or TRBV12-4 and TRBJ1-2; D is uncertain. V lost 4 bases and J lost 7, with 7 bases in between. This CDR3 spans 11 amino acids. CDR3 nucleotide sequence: TGTGCCAGCAGTTCGGGGTTTGGCTACACCTTC. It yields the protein CASSSGFGYTF.

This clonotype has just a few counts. This chain's CDR3 is CASSATGRGTEAFF. Written as DNA, the CDR3 is TGTGCCAGCAGTGCCACAGGGAGGGGCACTGAAGCTTTCTTT. The chain couples TRBV6-1 to TRBJ1-1; TRBD1 might be the D (6 bases). In germline, CDR1 is MNHNS, CDR2 SASEGT. Deletions cut 4 bases from V and 4 bases from J, with 13 bases between. CDR3 length: 14 amino acids.

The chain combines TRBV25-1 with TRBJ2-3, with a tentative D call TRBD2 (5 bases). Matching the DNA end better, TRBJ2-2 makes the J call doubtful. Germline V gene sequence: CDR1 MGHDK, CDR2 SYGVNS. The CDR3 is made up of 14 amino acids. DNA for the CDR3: TGTGCCAGCAGTGAATCTGGGAGCACAGATACGCTGTTTTTT. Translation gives CASSESGSTDTLFF.

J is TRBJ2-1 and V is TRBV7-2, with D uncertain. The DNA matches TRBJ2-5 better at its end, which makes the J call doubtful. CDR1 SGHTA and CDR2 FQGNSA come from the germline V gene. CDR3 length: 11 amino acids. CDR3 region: CASSLKETQYF. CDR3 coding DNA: TGTGCCAGCAGCCTGAAAGAGACCCAGTACTTC.

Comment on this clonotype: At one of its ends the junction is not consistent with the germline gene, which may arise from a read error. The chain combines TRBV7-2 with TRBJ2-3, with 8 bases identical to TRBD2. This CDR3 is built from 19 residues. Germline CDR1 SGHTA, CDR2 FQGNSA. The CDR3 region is CASTNWSGLGGRPRETQYF. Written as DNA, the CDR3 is TGTGCCAGCACCAACTGGTCGGGACTAGGGGGACGGCCCAGAGAGACCCAGTATTTC. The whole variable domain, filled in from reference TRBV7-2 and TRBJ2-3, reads GAGVSQSPSNKVTEKGKDVELRCDPISGHTALYWYRQSLGQGLEFLIYFQGNSAPDKSGLPSDRFSAERTGGSVSTLTIQRTQQEDSAVYLCASTNWSGLGGRPRETQYFGPGTRLTVL.

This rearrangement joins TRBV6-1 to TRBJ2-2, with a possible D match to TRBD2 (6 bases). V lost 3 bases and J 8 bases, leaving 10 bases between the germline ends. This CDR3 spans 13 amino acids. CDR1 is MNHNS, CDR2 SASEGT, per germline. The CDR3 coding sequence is TGTGCCAGCAGTGATTGGGACTCTGGGGAGCTGTTTTTT. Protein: CASSDWDSGELFF.

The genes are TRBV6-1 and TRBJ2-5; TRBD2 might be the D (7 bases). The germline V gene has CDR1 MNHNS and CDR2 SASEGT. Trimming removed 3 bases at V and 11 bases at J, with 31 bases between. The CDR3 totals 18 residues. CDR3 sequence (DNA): TGTGCCAGCAGTGAGAGGGGGTTCGGCGGGGGTGGCCAAGATACGCAGTACTTC. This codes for CASSERGFGGGGQDTQYF.